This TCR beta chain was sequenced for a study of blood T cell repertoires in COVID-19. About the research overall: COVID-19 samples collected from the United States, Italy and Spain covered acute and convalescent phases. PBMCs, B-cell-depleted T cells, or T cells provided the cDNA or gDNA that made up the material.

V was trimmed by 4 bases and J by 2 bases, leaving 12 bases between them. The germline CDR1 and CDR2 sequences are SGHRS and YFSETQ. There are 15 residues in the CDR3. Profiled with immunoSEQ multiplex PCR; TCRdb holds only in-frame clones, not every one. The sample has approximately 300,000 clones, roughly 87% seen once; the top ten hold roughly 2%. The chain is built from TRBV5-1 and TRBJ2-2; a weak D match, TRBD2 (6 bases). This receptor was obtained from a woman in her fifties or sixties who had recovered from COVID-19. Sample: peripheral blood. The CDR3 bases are TGCGCCAGCAGCCCCGCGGGGCCAAACACCGGGGAGCTGTTTTTT. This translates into CASSPAGPNTGELFF.